This T cell receptor (beta chain) was sequenced during a study of blood T cell repertoires in COVID-19. CDR1 is SGHRS and CDR2 is YFSETQ in the germline V gene. V was trimmed by 0 bases and J by 4 bases, leaving 11 bases between them. The CDR3 extends over 15 amino acids. Clones were sequenced by immunoSEQ multiplex PCR, and TCRdb holds only the in-frame ones, with some missing. The table shows around 130,000 clones, with around 80% occurring only once. The sequence derives from a man in his forties or fifties with acute COVID-19. Sequenced sample: PBMCs or T cells enriched from blood (not recorded which). This chain uses TRBV5-1 with TRBJ2-1, with D perhaps TRBD2 (6 bases). For the CDR3, the DNA is TGCGCCAGCAGCTTGGAGAATAGCGGATACAATGAGCAGTTCTTC. Translated: CASSLENSGYNEQFF.